This T cell receptor beta chain was identified in a study of T-cell reconstitution after alpha-beta-depleted transplantation in children. Points from the study as a whole: A year post-transplant, T-cell counts and diversity derived mostly from newly produced T cells.

The V segment lost 6 bases and the J segment 5 bases; nucleotides outside the gene matches: 2. This CDR3 has 14 amino acids. It was with unique molecular identifiers that the TCRbeta library was prepared. MiXCR, run by TCRdb on the PCR reads, gives a single entry per CDR3 protein. The data contain about 980,000 distinct CDR3 sequences, about 29% of them singletons. This clonotype came up many times. The antigen is undetermined. The chain joins TRBV12-3 or TRBV12-4 to TRBJ1-6; 9 bases fit TRBD1. Sequenced here: PBMCs, mostly from graft donor cells, sampled 360 days after TCRalphabeta/CD19-depleted stem cell transplant. The TCR comes from a boy under three years old who had a stem cell transplant for SCID, so the T cells may come from the graft donor. The CDR3 region has the DNA TGTGCCAGCAGAAGGACAGGGGATAATTCACCCCTCCACTTT. Its protein is CASRRTGDNSPLHF.